This is a list of T cell receptor beta chains from one sample in a study of T cell repertoires in cytomegalovirus infection. For these receptors, no antigen is known. A single record per CDR3 protein comes from TCRdb applying MiXCR to the reads. The sample holds some 800,000 distinct CDR3 sequences, approximately 32% seen once. Material: cultured CD8+ T cells from PBMCs, obtained from culture after CMV antigen stimulation. The receptor set was obtained from a human donor in good health (CMV status not recorded). Some clones in this sample may be carry-over from other donors' samples. Each CDR3 is given with its conserved first and last residue.

V,CDR3
TRBV6-5,CASSSRETAANYGYTF
TRBV7-2,CASSLGTGTGYSPLHF
TRBV7-8,CSKTGGGHGDTDTQYF
TRBV4-1,CASSETSRADTQYF
TRBV27,CASTPTGGWTEAFF
TRBV5-1,CASSGDKGYTF
TRBV7-6,CASSPWTGGYNEQFF
TRBV11-2,CASSLIGAPQETQYF
TRBV5-1,CASSLTGHNEQFF
TRBV7-6,CASSVGGSYEQYF
TRBV12-3/TRBV12-4,CASSPVAGRGGEQFF
TRBV6-5,CASSRSGLRTDTQYF
TRBV7-6,CASSLVIRLAGDKNTGELFF
TRBV7-8,CASSLVVRGSNQPQHF
TRBV5-6,CASSLSGTTDTQYF
TRBV5-1,CASSLESASTDTQYF
TRBV7-2,CASSDLVRGLQPQHF
TRBV7-6,CASSPAGSNEQFF
TRBV20-1,CSALQGGSTEAFF
TRBV12-5,CASGLVGLEKLFF
TRBV7-6,CASSLGDREYYGYTF
TRBV6-1,CASSERRGGPTGELFF
TRBV3-1,CASSHNPFTDTQYF
TRBV5-4,CASSPPRDPTGELFF
TRBV29-1,CSVGGGNEQFF
TRBV7-6,CASSLDQGQGITGELFF
TRBV29-1,CSVEDLGTGYYEQYF
TRBV27,CASFSPGSPLHF
TRBV6-5,CASSYSAGGELFF
TRBV15,CATSRDLPPREGGRVTDTQYF
TRBV4-3,CASSPRQGLNSPLHF
TRBV11-2,CASSLAPGDQPQHF
TRBV7-9,CASSWADRYGYTF
TRBV12-5,CASGGTGGLETQYF
TRBV4-1,CASSPLVTDTQYF
TRBV19,CASSMGGQAYEQYF